The 25 T cell receptor beta chains below all came from one sample that was sequenced in a study of identical twins. A single record per CDR3 protein comes from TCRdb applying MiXCR to the 5' RACE reads. The sample records hundreds of thousands of distinct CDR3 sequences, 10% to 15% being singletons. The same sample was also used in a study of yellow fever vaccine responses in identical twins.

Sequenced material: PBMCs. These receptors originate from a woman aged 18-29 years in good health.

This clonotype appeared a few times. The gene calls are TRBV12-3 or TRBV12-4 and TRBJ2-1; D not resolved. V lost 7 bases and J lost 7, with 8 bases in between. The CDR3 is made up of 11 amino acids. Here the CDR3 reads CASMLMNEQFF. The CDR3, as DNA: TGTGCCAGCATGTTGATGAATGAGCAGTTCTTC.

This clonotype was counted a single time. The rearrangement links TRBV6-5 to TRBJ1-2; TRBD1 agrees at 9 bases. Per the germline V gene, CDR1 is MNHEY and CDR2 is SVGAGI. V shed 4 bases and J 4 bases; nucleotides not matched to a gene: 13. This CDR3 has 17 amino acids. The DNA for the CDR3 is TGTGCCAGCAGTTCGACACCCCCCGGACAGGGGAGCTATGGCTACACCTTC. This sequence encodes CASSSTPPGQGSYGYTF.

The rearrangement joins TRBV28 to TRBJ2-1, with 11 bases identical to TRBD1. There are 15 residues in the CDR3. The germline gives CDR1 MDHEN, CDR2 SYDVKM. After removal of 3 bases from V and 6 bases from J, the junction contained 4 bases not matched to a gene. CDR3 DNA: TGTGCCAGCAGTTTCCGTGGGACAGGGGGCAATGAGCAGTTCTTC. Residues: CASSFRGTGGNEQFF.

This clonotype has just a few counts. The rearrangement links TRBV5-6 to TRBJ2-1, with D unresolved. V lost 2 bases and J lost 0, with 24 bases in between. CDR3 length equals 20 residues. The V gene's germline CDR1 is SGHDT and CDR2 YYEEEE. This chain's CDR3 is CASSLRTVVVLRSSYNEQFF. The DNA of the CDR3 is TGTGCCAGCAGCTTAAGGACGGTGGTCGTTCTAAGGAGCTCCTACAATGAGCAGTTCTTC.

In this sample, this clonotype turned up a few times. The chain employs TRBV29-1 and TRBJ2-1; weak D call: TRBD2 (6 bases). V was trimmed by 4 bases and J by 6 bases, leaving 7 bases between them. Germline lookup yields CDR1 SQVTM and CDR2 ANQGSEA. There are 11 residues in the CDR3. Here the CDR3 DNA reads TGCAGCGTTGGGACTACCAATGAGCAGTTCTTC. Protein: CSVGTTNEQFF.

The CDR3 loop reads CSAKAGPGNTIYF. CDR3 DNA sequence: TGCAGTGCTAAGGCAGGCCCTGGAAACACCATATATTTT. The genes are TRBV20-1 and TRBJ1-3; D is ambiguous. This CDR3 has 13 amino acids. Per germline, CDR1 DFQATT and CDR2 SNEGSKA (reference sequence). V was shortened by 4 bases and J by 2 bases, with 9 bases between the two germline ends.

This clonotype was counted many times. The rearrangement links TRBV5-1 to TRBJ2-3; 9 bases align to TRBD2. The CDR3 contains 16 residues. With 5 bases clipped from V and 2 bases from J, the junction kept 9 bases outside the gene matches. CDR1 and CDR2 (germline): SGHRS, YFSETQ. The CDR3 reads CASREGLAGTTDTQYF. DNA of the CDR3: TGCGCCAGCAGAGAGGGCCTAGCGGGGACCACAGATACGCAGTATTTT. Using reference TRBV5-1 and TRBJ2-3 for the parts outside the CDR3, the full variable domain is KAGVTQTPRYLIKTRGQQVTLSCSPISGHRSVSWYQQTPGQGLQFLFEYFSETQRNKGNFPGRFSGRQFSNSRSEMNVSTLELGDSALYLCASREGLAGTTDTQYFGPGTRLTVL.

The table lists this clonotype with many counts. The chain combines TRBV12-3 or TRBV12-4 with TRBJ2-5; D is unclear. Trimming stripped 4 bases from V and 1 base from J, with 7 bases between. The CDR3 is 13 residues long. In DNA form, the CDR3 reads TGTGCCAGCAGTTGGAGCAGCCAAGAGACCCAGTACTTC. As protein: CASSWSSQETQYF.

The chain has TRBV15 and TRBJ1-1; D is uncertain. The CDR3 spans 16 residues. Germline assignment: CDR1 LNHNV and CDR2 YYDKDF (reference sequence). The germline V and J ends were trimmed by 0 bases and 2 bases, with 13 bases remaining between them. CDR3: CATSRDSEDLNTEAFF. In DNA, the CDR3 is TGTGCCACCAGCAGAGATAGTGAGGACTTAAACACTGAAGCTTTCTTT.

The DNA for the CDR3 is TGTGCCACCGGAGGCTTCGAAGAGACCCAGTACTTC. Protein sequence: CATGGFEETQYF. The chain recombines TRBV15 with TRBJ2-5, with TRBD2 as a possible D gene (5 bases). The CDR3 runs to 12 residues. Trimming left V 8 bases short and J 3 bases short, with 10 bases between. Germline CDR1 is LNHNV and CDR2 is YYDKDF (reference sequence).

The table lists this clonotype with a few counts. V and J are TRBV5-1 and TRBJ2-3, with D tentatively TRBD1 or TRBD2 (6 bases each). V lost 3 bases and J lost 6, with 17 bases in between. Germline CDR1 and CDR2: SGHRS and YFSETQ. CDR3 size: 15 residues. The CDR3 loop is CASSSFGGIIDTQYF. Written as DNA, the CDR3 is TGCGCCAGCAGCTCCTTCGGGGGCATTATCGATACGCAGTATTTT.

This chain links TRBV4-1 with TRBJ2-1; 8 nucleotides align to TRBD1. The CDR3 spans 17 residues. J gave up 2 bases and V 6 bases, and 12 bases lay outside the gene matches. Germline assignment: CDR1 MGHRA and CDR2 YSYEKL. CDR3 sequence (DNA): TGCGCCAGCAGGGGGACAGGACGTGGGACCACCTACAATGAGCAGTTCTTC. Residues: CASRGTGRGTTYNEQFF.

This clonotype has only a few counts. V gene TRBV6-5 combines with J gene TRBJ1-3, with D unclear. Trimming shortened V by 2 bases and J by 0 bases, and 8 bases separated the two germline ends. The CDR3 contains 15 residues. Per germline, CDR1 MNHEY and CDR2 SVGAGI. The CDR3 region has the DNA TGTGCCAGCAGTTACCGTCAGACCTCTGGAAACACCATATATTTT. Protein: CASSYRQTSGNTIYF.

CDR3 DNA sequence: TGTGCCAGCAGTTTGGTTTATCCCCAAAACATTCAGTACTTC. The encoded protein is CASSLVYPQNIQYF. This rearrangement joins TRBV28 to TRBJ2-4; D unresolved. From germline, CDR1 is MDHEN and CDR2 SYDVKM. This CDR3 is built from 14 residues. The V end lost 3 bases, the J end lost 5 bases, and 11 bases lay between the germline ends.

The rearrangement joins TRBV11-2 to TRBJ1-1; D call uncertain. Germline V gene lookup returns CDR1 SGHAT and CDR2 FQNNGV. This CDR3 has 13 residues. V lost 5 bases and J lost 6, with 13 bases in between. CDR3 sequence (DNA): TGTGCCAGCAGCCCCCGTTCTGGGCCTGAAGCTTTCTTT. Its translation: CASSPRSGPEAFF. The full variable domain, completed using reference TRBV11-2 and TRBJ1-1, is EAGVAQSPRYKIIEKRQSVAFWCNPISGHATLYWYQQILGQGPKLLIQFQNNGVVDDSQLPKDRFSAERLKGVDSTLKIQPAKLEDSAVYLCASSPRSGPEAFFGQGTRLTVV.

This clonotype was picked up a small number of times. The V and J genes are TRBV14 and TRBJ1-1; D is possibly TRBD1 (5 bases). This CDR3 contains 14 residues. V dropped 4 bases and J dropped 6 bases, with 15 bases sitting between them. Germline V gene sequence: CDR1 SGHDN, CDR2 FVKESK. CDR3 protein: CASSRSGGRSEAFF. CDR3 sequence (DNA): TGTGCCAGCAGCCGAAGTGGGGGGAGGTCTGAAGCTTTCTTT.

This chain links TRBV18 with TRBJ2-2; TRBD1 agrees at 7 bases. Looked up from germline, CDR1 is KGHSH and CDR2 is LQKENI. V was clipped by 1 base and J by 4 bases; unmatched bases: 6. The CDR3 extends over 16 amino acids. The CDR3 DNA reads as TGTGCCAGCTCACCACAGGGGGCTTCGAGCACCGGGGAGCTGTTTTTT. This gives the protein CASSPQGASSTGELFF.

This clonotype was counted a few times. The rearrangement joins TRBV20-1 to TRBJ2-1; 9 positions match TRBD2. V dropped 3 bases and J dropped 1; count of bases not matched to a gene: 10. This CDR3 region has 17 residues. Germline loops: CDR1 DFQATT, CDR2 SNEGSKA (reference sequence). CDR3 sequence (DNA): TGCAGTGCTAGGGGGAGCGGGAGGCCCGGGTCCTACAATGAGCAGTTCTTC. The encoded protein is CSARGSGRPGSYNEQFF.

This clonotype was observed a handful of times. The chain couples TRBV2 to TRBJ2-2; either TRBD1 or TRBD2 may supply D (7 bases each). Germline CDR1 and CDR2: SNHLY and FYNNEI. Trimming removed 6 bases at V and 0 bases at J, with 17 bases between. The CDR3 sequence is 17 residues long. The CDR3 DNA is TGTGCCAGCAGCACTAGCGTTGGGACAGCGAACACCGGGGAGCTGTTTTTT. Its translation: CASSTSVGTANTGELFF.

This clonotype appeared a few times. The gene calls are TRBV28 and TRBJ1-1; TRBD1 matches 7 bases. With 6 bases clipped from V and 7 bases from J, the junction kept 5 bases outside the gene matches. This CDR3 region has 12 residues. The germline gives CDR1 MDHEN, CDR2 SYDVKM. CDR3: CASSDRAFEAFF. The CDR3 nucleotides are TGTGCCAGCAGCGACAGGGCTTTTGAAGCTTTCTTT.

The rearrangement joins TRBV12-3 or TRBV12-4 to TRBJ2-7; 15 nucleotides agree with TRBD2. With V trimmed by 4 bases and J by 4 bases, 5 bases remained unmatched. The length of the CDR3 is 16 residues. CDR3 in amino acids: CASSSGTSGRRYEQYF. The CDR3 DNA follows: TGTGCCAGCAGTTCGGGGACTAGCGGGAGGAGGTACGAGCAGTACTTC.

The V call is TRBV6-1, the J call TRBJ2-1; 7 positions agree with TRBD1. The CDR3 length is 14 residues. CDR1 is MNHNS and CDR2 is SASEGT in the germline V gene. V gave up 3 bases and J gave up 8 bases; unmatched junction bases: 7. Here the CDR3 reads CASSDTRTGHEQFF. As DNA, the CDR3 is TGTGCCAGCAGTGATACCCGGACAGGCCATGAGCAGTTCTTC.

This clonotype was counted only a few times. This rearrangement joins TRBV20-1 to TRBJ1-1; 7 bases agree with TRBD1. The CDR3 covers 12 residues. Germline-derived CDR1 and CDR2 are DFQATT and SNEGSKA (reference sequence). The V and J ends lost 6 bases and 6 bases, in that order; junction bases with no gene match: 7. This CDR3 is CSAIRQGPEAFF. The CDR3 nucleotides read TGCAGTGCCATCCGACAGGGACCTGAAGCTTTCTTT.

The chain uses TRBV27 and TRBJ2-7; 9 bases align to TRBD1. Trimming removed 4 bases from V and 2 bases from J; junction bases left unmatched: 18. The germline CDR1 and CDR2 sequences are MNHEY and SMNVEV (reference sequence). The CDR3 totals 19 residues. CDR3 region: CASSSYRGRSGPRTYEQYF. The DNA for the CDR3 is TGTGCCAGCAGTTCCTACAGGGGGCGGAGCGGACCCCGAACCTACGAGCAGTACTTC.

The rearrangement joins TRBV7-9 to TRBJ2-1; D might be TRBD2 (5 bases). Trimming pared 1 base from V and 2 bases from J, leaving 15 bases between. In germline, CDR1 is SEHNR, CDR2 FQNEAQ (reference sequence). The CDR3 has 17 residues. Here the CDR3 DNA reads TGTGCCAGCAGCTTAGGAACCATAGCGCGGGCCTACAATGAGCAGTTCTTC. Its protein is CASSLGTIARAYNEQFF.